The 3 T cell receptor beta chains presented below share a single source sample, sequenced in a study of spatial heterogeneity in lung cancer. Documented time point: blood at routine non-recurrence follow-up after resection. TCRdb independently ran MiXCR on the 5' RACE reads; one entry per CDR3 protein. The data show roughly 15,000 distinct CDR3 sequences, 5% to 6.5% seen once. Specimen: PBMCs, collected at follow-up. The receptors stem from a male donor with early-stage non-small cell lung cancer.

This sequence joins TRBV20-1 and TRBJ2-1; TRBD2 is a possible D gene (6 bases). V lost 5 bases, J lost 10 bases, and 18 bases lay in between. The CDR3 is 13 amino acids. CDR1 is DFQATT and CDR2 is SNEGSKA in the germline V gene (reference sequence). The CDR3 sequence is CSAGRDSLREQFF. The CDR3 coding sequence is TGCAGTGCTGGCCGGGACTCCCTGAGAGAGCAGTTCTTC.

In its sample, this clonotype was seen many times. This chain joins TRBV11-2 and TRBJ2-2, with 7 bases aligning to TRBD2. V lost 5 bases and J lost 1; bases outside the gene matches: 4. The CDR3 length is 15 residues. Germline CDR1 and CDR2: SGHAT and FQNNGV. CDR3 amino acids: CASSPGGMNTGELFF. The CDR3 region has the DNA TGTGCCAGCAGCCCCGGGGGGATGAACACCGGGGAGCTGTTTTTT.

This clonotype showed up many times. The rearrangement joins TRBV18 to TRBJ2-2, with D maybe TRBD2 (6 bases). This CDR3 comprises 15 residues. V was cut by 3 bases and J by 3 bases, with 11 bases left in between. Germline assignment: CDR1 KGHSH and CDR2 LQKENI. This CDR3 is CASSPRLEDTGELFF. The CDR3 coding sequence is TGTGCCAGCTCACCGAGACTAGAGGACACCGGGGAGCTGTTTTTT.